This passage covers 3 T cell receptor beta chains from one sample sequenced in a study of T cell repertoires in cytomegalovirus infection. These receptors have no known antigen. Each CDR3 protein is one row after TCRdb ran MiXCR on the reads. The sample includes some 700,000 distinct CDR3 sequences, approximately 33% of them seen just once. The sequences come from cultured PBMCs, collected from culture after CMV antigen stimulation. These receptors were collected from a human donor in good health (CMV status not recorded). Some clones in this sample may be carry-over from other donors' samples.

In its sample, this clonotype was seen a few times. The V gene is TRBV12-3 or TRBV12-4, the J gene TRBJ2-1; D unclear. The CDR3 contains 12 residues. V gave up 5 bases and J gave up 8 bases, with 10 bases separating them. CDR3 in DNA: TGTGCCAGCAGTGAATTGACTTATGAGCAGTTCTTC. Protein: CASSELTYEQFF.

This clonotype was detected ten times or more. The V and J genes are TRBV7-8 and TRBJ1-2; D is possibly TRBD1 (5 bases). CDR1 and CDR2 from the germline V gene are SGHVS and FQNEAQ. The CDR3 is made up of 17 amino acids. Trimming removed 2 bases at V and 3 bases at J, with 19 bases between. CDR3 coding DNA: TGTGCCAGCAGCTTAAATGTCGTTGGGGCAGGAGACTATGGCTACACCTTC. Translation gives CASSLNVVGAGDYGYTF.

The V gene is TRBV20-1, the J gene TRBJ2-1; no definite D call. The CDR3 sequence is 13 residues long. Looked up from germline, CDR1 is DFQATT and CDR2 is SNEGSKA (reference sequence). The CDR3 DNA sequence: TGCAGCCCCTTGGAGAGCTCCTACAATGAGCAGTTCTTC. Its protein is CSPLESSYNEQFF.